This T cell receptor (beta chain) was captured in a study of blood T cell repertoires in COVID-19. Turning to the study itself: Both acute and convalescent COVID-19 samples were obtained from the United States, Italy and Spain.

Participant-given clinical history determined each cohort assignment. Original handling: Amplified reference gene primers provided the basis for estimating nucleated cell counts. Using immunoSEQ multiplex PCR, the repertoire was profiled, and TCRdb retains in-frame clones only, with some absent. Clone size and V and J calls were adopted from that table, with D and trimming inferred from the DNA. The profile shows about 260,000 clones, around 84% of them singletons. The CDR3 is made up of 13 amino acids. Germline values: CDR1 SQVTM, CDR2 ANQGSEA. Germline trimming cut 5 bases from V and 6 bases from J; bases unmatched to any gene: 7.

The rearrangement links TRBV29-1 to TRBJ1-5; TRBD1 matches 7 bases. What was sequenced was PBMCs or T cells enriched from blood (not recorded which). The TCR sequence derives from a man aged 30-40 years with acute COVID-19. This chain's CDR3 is CSVSQDRAQPQHF. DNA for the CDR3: TGCAGCGTTTCCCAAGACAGGGCTCAGCCCCAGCATTTT.